These 27 T cell receptor beta chains came from one sample sequenced in a study of blood T cell repertoires in COVID-19. TCRdb's table, derived via immunoSEQ multiplex PCR, lists solely in-frame clones and lacks some. Of under 300,000 clones listed, roughly 83% are singletons. The source material was peripheral blood. These receptors came from a man in his sixties who had recovered from COVID-19.

This clone was seen a single time. The V and J genes are TRBV19 and TRBJ1-4; D may be TRBD1 (5 bases). Germline CDR1 and CDR2: LNHDA and SQIVND (reference sequence). Trimming pared 3 bases from V and 13 bases from J, leaving 12 bases between. This CDR3 is 12 amino acids long. This CDR3 reads CASSILGQGLFF. CDR3 bases: TGTGCCAGTAGTATTTTGGGCCAGGGACTGTTTTTT.

This clone appeared a single time. This chain joins TRBV7-2 and TRBJ2-2; 7 bases are shared with TRBD1. After removal of 5 bases from V and 2 bases from J, the junction contained 8 bases not matched to a gene. The germline CDR1 and CDR2 sequences are SGHTA and FQGNSA. The CDR3 loop spans 16 amino acids. The CDR3 DNA follows: TGTGCCAGCAGCACTAGGGACAGTAAAAACACCGGGGAGCTGTTTTTT. The encoded protein is CASSTRDSKNTGELFF.

This chain connects TRBV9 to TRBJ1-2, with D tentatively TRBD1 (6 bases). The CDR3 is made up of 14 amino acids. Germline CDR1 is SGDLS and CDR2 is YYNGEE. With 6 bases removed from V and 3 bases from J, the gap between germline ends came to 15 bases. The CDR3 DNA follows: TGTGCCAGCACCAGTGGGGGGGGCTACTATGGCTACACCTTC. It translates to CASTSGGGYYGYTF.

The CDR3 DNA reads TGTGCCACCAGCAGAGGTAGCTCGAACACCGGGGAGCTGTTTTTT. This translates into CATSRGSSNTGELFF. The genes are TRBV15 and TRBJ2-2; D uncertain. The CDR3 has 15 amino acids. Trimming took off 1 base at V and 0 bases at J, with 6 bases between the two ends. Germline values: CDR1 LNHNV, CDR2 YYDKDF (reference sequence).

This clone was observed a handful of times. The gene calls are TRBV11-2 and TRBJ2-1; 11 bases align to TRBD2. CDR3 length: 16 residues. Germline CDR1 SGHAT, CDR2 FQNNGV. Losses at the gene ends were 1 base for V and 9 bases for J; bases not matched to a gene: 8. CDR3 nucleotides: TGTGCCAGCAGCTTAGGTACTAGCGGGAGTAGGAGTGAGCAGTTCTTC. Its translation is CASSLGTSGSRSEQFF.

A single count supports this clone. The junction and the germline gene differ at one end; a read error may be behind it. J is TRBJ2-7 and V is TRBV15; 9 bases are shared with TRBD1. The CDR3 contains 16 residues. CDR1 is LNHNV and CDR2 is YYDKDF in the germline V gene (reference sequence). The CDR3 coding sequence is TGTGCCACCAGCAGAGATTACAGGGGGCCTCCGGTCGAGGAGTACTTC. Protein product: CATSRDYRGPPVEEYF.

The chain uses TRBV5-8 and TRBJ1-1; 8 nucleotides agree with TRBD1. J gave up 4 bases and V 0 bases, and 5 bases lay outside the gene matches. Germline V gene lookup returns CDR1 SGHTS and CDR2 YDEGEE. The CDR3 contains 15 residues. This CDR3 is CASSLGQGPGTEAFF. The CDR3 region has the DNA TGTGCCAGCAGCTTGGGACAGGGGCCGGGCACTGAAGCTTTCTTT.

The V call is TRBV30, the J call TRBJ2-1; TRBD1 is a possible D gene (6 bases). Germline CDR1 GTSNPN, CDR2 SVGIG (reference sequence). Between the trimmed V and J ends, which lost 0 bases and 6 bases, there was a span of 6 bases. This CDR3 region has 12 residues. CDR3 bases: TGTGCCTGGAGTGTACAGGGCAATGAGCAGTTCTTC. It is translated as CAWSVQGNEQFF.

The chain carries TRBV28 and TRBJ2-6, with D tentatively TRBD1 (5 bases). The CDR3 extends over 16 amino acids. V gave up 1 base and J gave up 0 bases, with 7 bases separating them. Looked up from germline, CDR1 is MDHEN and CDR2 is SYDVKM. The CDR3 is CASSLYRISGANVLTF. The CDR3 DNA reads TGTGCCAGCAGTTTATACAGGATCTCTGGGGCCAACGTCCTGACTTTC.

This clone was observed a handful of times. Here the CDR3 reads CASSQPQAPYEQYF. CDR3 sequence (DNA): TGTGCCAGCAGCCAACCACAGGCCCCCTACGAGCAGTACTTC. J is TRBJ2-7 and V is TRBV3-1 (or the pseudogene TRBV3-2), with D maybe TRBD1 (5 bases). V lost 2 bases, J lost 2 bases, and 10 bases lay in between. The CDR3 has 14 amino acids. Germline assignment: CDR1 LGHDT and CDR2 YNNKEL (reference sequence).

This chain uses TRBV3-1 (or the pseudogene TRBV3-2) with TRBJ2-3; 8 nucleotides match TRBD2. V shed 1 base and J 2 bases; nucleotides not matched to a gene: 2. The CDR3 is 15 residues long. Germline lookup yields CDR1 LGHDT and CDR2 YNNKEL (reference sequence). CDR3 bases: TGTGCCAGCAGCCAAGTCGGGGGGGACACAGATACGCAGTATTTT. Encoded protein: CASSQVGGDTDTQYF.

The chain couples TRBV18 to TRBJ1-1, with D maybe TRBD1 (5 bases). The CDR3 consists of 15 residues. The V gene's germline CDR1 is KGHSH and CDR2 LQKENI. Trimming cost V 2 bases and J 3 bases, with 13 bases left between them. CDR3 region: CASSPRAQGDTEAFF. DNA for the CDR3: TGTGCCAGCTCACCAAGGGCGCAGGGTGACACTGAAGCTTTCTTT.

The V and J genes are TRBV20-1 and TRBJ1-6, with 12 bases fitting TRBD1. CDR3 length: 16 residues. CDR1 is DFQATT and CDR2 is SNEGSKA in the germline V gene (reference sequence). V lost 3 bases and J lost 9; bases outside the gene matches: 9. CDR3 coding DNA: TGCAGTGCTAGTTTGGGGACAGGGGGCGCGAGTTCACCCCTCCACTTT. This codes for CSASLGTGGASSPLHF.

The J gene is TRBJ1-1, the V gene TRBV29-1, with 7 bases aligning to TRBD1. The CDR3 runs 13 residues. Trimming at V came to 6 bases and at J to 11 bases, leaving 15 bases not matched to a gene. Germline V gene lookup returns CDR1 SQVTM and CDR2 ANQGSEA. DNA of the CDR3: TGCAGCGTCGCAACGGGACAGCTTCGAGGGGCTTTCTTT. This encodes CSVATGQLRGAFF.

The chain uses TRBV6-2 or TRBV6-3 and TRBJ2-2; TRBD2 matches at 12 bases. Germline V gives CDR1 MNHEY, CDR2 SVGEGT. This CDR3 contains 19 residues. V shed 4 bases, J shed 1 base, and the junction held 10 bases outside the gene matches. DNA for the CDR3: TGTGCCAGCAGTTCCGAGACTAGCGGGGGCCTTAGGAACACCGGGGAGCTGTTTTTT. Its translation is CASSSETSGGLRNTGELFF.

This chain uses TRBV6-2 or TRBV6-3 with TRBJ1-1, with D perhaps TRBD1 (5 bases). V lost 3 bases and J 5 bases, leaving 19 bases between the germline ends. CDR3 length: 16 residues. Germline V gene sequence: CDR1 MNHEY, CDR2 SVGEGT. In DNA form, the CDR3 reads TGTGCCAGCAGTTATGGGTCAGGGATACTTCAGACTGAAGCTTTCTTT. It codes for CASSYGSGILQTEAFF.

The J gene is TRBJ1-1, the V gene TRBV5-5, with D maybe TRBD1 (5 bases). Germline values: CDR1 SGHKS, CDR2 YYEKEE (reference sequence). This CDR3 contains 14 residues. V lost 1 base to trimming and J lost 1 base, with 8 bases between them. The CDR3 protein is CASSLWTPNTEAFF. The CDR3 region has the DNA TGTGCCAGCAGCTTGTGGACACCGAACACTGAAGCTTTCTTT.

The genes are TRBV2 and TRBJ2-7; D gene unclear. Germline CDR1 and CDR2: SNHLY and FYNNEI. This CDR3 contains 12 residues. The V end lost 5 bases, the J end lost 3 bases, and 8 bases lay between the germline ends. CDR3 sequence: CASSKQNYEQYF. In DNA, the CDR3 is TGTGCCAGCAGTAAACAGAACTACGAGCAGTACTTC.

This clone appeared a few times. The DNA for the CDR3 is TGTGCCAGCAGCCCCCGACAGGGGGAGCTGTTTTTT. Translating gives CASSPRQGELFF. This chain links TRBV3-1 (or the pseudogene TRBV3-2) with TRBJ2-2, with a weak D call TRBD1 (5 bases). The V and J ends lost 4 bases and 8 bases respectively, with 8 bases between them. Germline V gene data show CDR1 as LGHDT and CDR2 as YNNKEL (reference sequence). The CDR3 is 12 residues long.

The chain joins TRBV6-6 to TRBJ2-7; 9 bases line up with TRBD1. Per germline, CDR1 MNHNY and CDR2 SVGAGI (reference sequence). This CDR3 is 17 amino acids long. V lost 5 bases and J lost 5; bases outside the gene matches: 16. The CDR3 reads CASSPEFPGTGFHEQYF. CDR3 nucleotide sequence: TGTGCCAGCAGTCCAGAATTCCCCGGGACAGGGTTCCACGAGCAGTACTTC.

The chain recombines TRBV11-1 with TRBJ1-5, with D hard to call. The CDR3 length is 9 residues. Deletions cut 11 bases from V and 9 bases from J, with 8 bases between. Germline V gives CDR1 SGHAT, CDR2 FQDESV (reference sequence). In DNA, the CDR3 is TGTGCCCAAGTCGGGCCCCAGCATTTT. It codes for CAQVGPQHF.

The chain joins TRBV3-1 (or the pseudogene TRBV3-2) to TRBJ2-3, with TRBD2 matching over 10 bases. Germline CDR1 is LGHDT and CDR2 is YNNKEL (reference sequence). The CDR3 runs 15 residues. Germline trimming cut 4 bases from V and 6 bases from J; bases unmatched to any gene: 7. The DNA of the CDR3 is TGTGCCAGCAGCCGGCGAGCGGGAGGGGCGGATACGCAGTATTTT. Its protein is CASSRRAGGADTQYF.

The V call is TRBV7-8, the J call TRBJ2-7, with D maybe TRBD1 (6 bases). The CDR3 covers 16 residues. Germline values: CDR1 SGHVS, CDR2 FQNEAQ. V shed 5 bases and J shed 4 bases, with 21 bases lying between them. The CDR3 loop reads CASSLREGVKAYEQYF. In nucleotides, the CDR3 is TGTGCCAGCAGCCTCCGTGAGGGGGTGAAGGCGTACGAGCAGTACTTC.

V usage is TRBV19 and J usage is TRBJ2-3, with a tentative D call TRBD2 (5 bases). This CDR3 is built from 13 residues. CDR1 and CDR2 (germline): LNHDA, SQIVND (reference sequence). V lost 5 bases and J 2 bases, leaving 8 bases between the germline ends. The CDR3 loop reads CASSPGVTDTQYF. The CDR3 region has the DNA TGTGCCAGTAGTCCCGGGGTCACAGATACGCAGTATTTT.

In this sample, this clone turned up a few times. J is TRBJ1-5 and V is TRBV7-2; the D gene is possibly TRBD1 (6 bases). Germline V gene data show CDR1 as SGHTA and CDR2 as FQGNSA. The ends were cut back, 0 bases at V and 7 bases at J, with 7 bases in the middle. CDR3 size: 13 residues. The CDR3 sequence: CASSLAGGQPQHF. The DNA of the CDR3 is TGTGCCAGCAGCTTAGCAGGGGGACAGCCCCAGCATTTT.

Notes on this clone: The sample has other DNA sequences that encode this CDR3 too. The chain couples TRBV11-2 to TRBJ2-2, with no clear D. This CDR3 spans 13 amino acids. V was trimmed by 0 bases and J by 6 bases, leaving 5 bases between them. The germline V gene encodes CDR1 SGHAT and CDR2 FQNNGV. The CDR3 DNA reads as TGTGCCAGCAGCTTAGATCCCGCCGGGGAGCTGTTTTTT. Its translation: CASSLDPAGELFF.

This sequence joins TRBV3-1 (or the pseudogene TRBV3-2) and TRBJ1-6, with D possibly matching TRBD1 (5 bases). The CDR3 extends over 14 amino acids. Germline loops: CDR1 LGHDT, CDR2 YNNKEL (reference sequence). Trimming shortened V by 1 base and J by 10 bases, and 11 bases separated the two germline ends. For the CDR3, the DNA is TGTGCCAGCAGCCAAGTCGCCAGGGAATCACCCCTCCACTTT. This codes for CASSQVARESPLHF.